The clone carrying this T cell receptor (beta chain) has a single count. The target antigen is unknown. Other DNA sequences within the sample encode an identical CDR3. The authors split each subset's genomic DNA evenly across several immunoSEQ plates. The data were produced by immunoSEQ multiplex PCR, yet TCRdb's version contains in-frame clones alone and is incomplete. In the table there are about 1,800,000 clones, about 95% of which are singletons. This sample is drawn from a study of shared clonotypes between healthy human individuals. Looking at the study overall: CD4 naive and memory got three plates each, CD8 naive two, CD8 memory one.

Naive CD8 cells lacked CD45RO and underwent positive selection for CCR7, leaving out terminally differentiated effector memory CD45RA+ cells. Donors were Caucasian adults residing in Nashville, Tennessee, USA. Study outcomes and limitations: Generally, naive subsets (rather than memory subsets) showed larger estimated richness.

The CDR3 extends over 14 amino acids. The germline V gene has CDR1 MNHEY and CDR2 SMNVEV (reference sequence). Trimming removed 6 bases from V and 3 bases from J, with 12 bases in between. Source material: naive CD8+ T cells sorted from blood. The chain recombines TRBV27 with TRBJ2-1; the D gene could be TRBD1 or TRBD2 (5 bases each). The sequence came from a man younger than 35 in good health. The CDR3 bases are TGTGCCAGCAGCTCCGGGACGGGCTACAATGAGCAGTTCTTC. It translates to CASSSGTGYNEQFF.